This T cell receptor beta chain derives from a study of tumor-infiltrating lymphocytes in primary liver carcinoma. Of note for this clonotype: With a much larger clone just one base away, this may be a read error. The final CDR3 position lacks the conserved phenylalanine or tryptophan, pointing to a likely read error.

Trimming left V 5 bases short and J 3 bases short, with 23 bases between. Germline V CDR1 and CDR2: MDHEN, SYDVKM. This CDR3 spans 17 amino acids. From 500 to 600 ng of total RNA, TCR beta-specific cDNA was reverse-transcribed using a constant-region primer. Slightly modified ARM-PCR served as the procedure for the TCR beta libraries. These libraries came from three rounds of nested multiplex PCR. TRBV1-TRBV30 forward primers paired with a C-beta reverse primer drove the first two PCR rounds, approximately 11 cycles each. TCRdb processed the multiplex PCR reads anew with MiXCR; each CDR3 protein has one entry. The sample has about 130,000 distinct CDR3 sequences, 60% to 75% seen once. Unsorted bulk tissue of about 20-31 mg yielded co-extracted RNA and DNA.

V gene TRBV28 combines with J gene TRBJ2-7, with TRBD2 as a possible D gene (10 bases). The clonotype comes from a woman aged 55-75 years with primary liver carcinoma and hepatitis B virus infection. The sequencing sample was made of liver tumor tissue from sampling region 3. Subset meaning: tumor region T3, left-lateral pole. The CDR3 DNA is TGTGCCAGCAGTGACAGGGGGAGAAGGACTAGCGGCTACGAGCAGTACTTA. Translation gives CASSDRGRRTSGYEQYL.